The 6 T cell receptor beta chains below were found in one sample sequenced in a study of blood T cell repertoires in COVID-19. The repertoire was sequenced with immunoSEQ multiplex PCR; TCRdb's copy has only in-frame clones and lacks some. The table includes 200,000 to 300,000 clones, 75% to 90% detected once. The sequenced sample consisted of peripheral blood. These receptors were obtained from a man in his forties or fifties with acute or convalescent COVID-19.

The chain uses TRBV2 and TRBJ2-2, with 11 positions matching TRBD1. Trimming removed 4 bases from V and 5 bases from J; junction bases left unmatched: 3. Per the germline V gene, CDR1 is SNHLY and CDR2 is FYNNEI. This CDR3 is 15 amino acids long. In DNA form, the CDR3 reads TGTGCCAGCAGTGCGGACAGGGGGCGTACCGGGGAGCTGTTTTTT. Its translation: CASSADRGRTGELFF.

CDR3 residues: CASSRHRDRSYEQYF. CDR3 DNA: TGTGCCAGCAGCCGACACCGGGACAGATCCTACGAGCAGTACTTC. The genes are TRBV7-8 and TRBJ2-7; 7 positions agree with TRBD1. The CDR3 totals 15 residues. CDR1 and CDR2 (germline): SGHVS, FQNEAQ. The V and J ends lost 5 bases and 1 base, in that order; junction bases with no gene match: 8. Complete variable domain (other parts from reference TRBV7-8 and TRBJ2-7): GAGVSQSPRYKVAKRGQDVALRCDPISGHVSLFWYQQALGQGPEFLTYFQNEAQLDKSGLPSDRFFAERPEGSVSTLKIQRTQQEDSAVYLCASSRHRDRSYEQYFGPGTRLTVT.

This clone came up once. The chain links TRBV6-2 or TRBV6-3 to TRBJ2-1; TRBD2 matches at 8 bases. The V gene's germline CDR1 is MNHEY and CDR2 SVGEGT. Trimming removed 5 bases from V and 8 bases from J; junction bases left unmatched: 14. This CDR3 comprises 16 residues. CDR3 in DNA: TGTGCCAGCAGTGGACCGGGACTAGAGACAGACGATGAGCAGTTCTTC. This encodes CASSGPGLETDDEQFF.

The chain couples TRBV7-6 to TRBJ2-5, with TRBD1 matching 7 bases. The CDR3 runs 15 residues. Germline V gene lookup returns CDR1 SGHVS and CDR2 FNYEAQ. Trimming at V came to 3 bases and at J to 2 bases, leaving 6 bases not matched to a gene. CDR3 in amino acids: CASSFAQGVQETQYF. CDR3 DNA: TGTGCCAGCAGCTTCGCGCAGGGGGTTCAAGAGACCCAGTACTTC.

This chain connects TRBV27 to TRBJ1-2; D unresolved. V lost 6 bases to trimming and J lost 7 bases, with 24 bases between them. Germline V lookup: CDR1 MNHEY, CDR2 SMNVEV (reference sequence). The CDR3 loop spans 16 amino acids. The CDR3 region has the DNA TGTGCCAGCAGCTCGCGAGTTAAGGAAGGTAGGAGTGGCTACACCTTC. Its protein is CASSSRVKEGRSGYTF.

The chain has TRBV6-2 or TRBV6-3 and TRBJ1-1, with D perhaps TRBD1 (5 bases). The CDR3 totals 13 residues. V was cut by 0 bases and J by 7 bases, with 9 bases left in between. Per the germline V gene, CDR1 is MNHEY and CDR2 is SVGEGT. This chain's CDR3 is CASSYSRQFEAFF. In DNA form, the CDR3 reads TGTGCCAGCAGTTACTCCCGACAGTTTGAAGCTTTCTTT.